This paragraph reports one T cell receptor (beta chain). What this receptor recognizes is not known. No base quality values were provided; no much bigger clone lies one nucleotide off. The sample belongs to a study of cytomegalovirus exposure and HLA in healthy donors (dated by TCRdb to 2016 to 2017). As for the study more broadly: In an earlier analysis of fewer than 750 of the donors, about 270 Gb of sequence data and some 120 million unique TCR beta sequences from roughly 180 million T cells were reported. To study patterns of TCR occurrence, a later analysis re-analyzed previously published TCR beta repertoires from around 670 donors and added high-resolution HLA genotyping. High-throughput TCR immunosequencing, statistical association of individual TCRs with disease status, and machine learning were combined to predict cytomegalovirus infection status. The number of donors typed differed by locus, with roughly 629-640 for A, B, C, DRB1 and DQB1, around 520 for DQA1, approximately 580 for DPA1, and around 460 for DPB1. All discovery cohort repertoires had been generated using a single sequencing platform. To decide whether each TCR beta V gene segment behaved as functional or pseudogenic, an earlier analysis of some 580 of the donors relied on high-throughput TCR beta sequencing. The genetic ancestry cluster associated with self-reported Caucasian donors included about 81% of the roughly 400 genotyped donors. Approximately 300 gigabases of sequencing data and 75 million to 85 million unique TCR sequences made up an early release that covered roughly 670 HLA-typed donors. Roughly 5 DR-DQ haplotypes were treated as single units for association and clustering because of strong linkage in the cohort. A separate validation cohort of over 95 different subjects was used in addition to the 666-subject first cohort. Rather than drawing on any new phenotypic data, the later analysis identified candidate immune exposures from TCR beta sequences and the way those sequences occurred across donors. The study aimed to test whether signatures of past pathogen exposure could be identified by cataloging public T cell receptors. A later genetic analysis used genome-wide SNP genotypes for about 60% of the roughly 700 donors, treating that subset as a discovery cohort. The T cell repertoires of 670 or so subjects were profiled by immunosequencing and related to cytomegalovirus serostatus. Among some 400 genotyped donors of the cohort, an average of roughly 230,000 unique TCR beta nucleotide sequences was sequenced per donor, of which about 20% were non-productive. Donor age, sex, ethnicity and CMV serostatus were collected together with the repertoire data. HLA typing included class I and class II loci at four-digit resolution. Findings and caveats that apply to the study as a whole: Because counts were too low, about 15 rarely observed V segments, including chromosome 9 orphons, were left out of the earlier analysis of 500 to 650 of the donors. A cluster of highly shared sequence variants was judged likely to be a technical artifact of the sequencing pipeline. A further reported finding was that TCR beta sequences accurately predicted the HLA-A and HLA-B alleles for most subjects in the first cohort. In a later analysis, some 18,000 TCR beta sequences were associated with specific HLA alleles at a false discovery rate of 0.05. A later analysis found that TCR association rates varied across HLA loci, with DRB1 alleles showing the most associated TCRs and HLA-C alleles the fewest. Most TCR sequences were observed very rarely across donors, whereas some public TCRs were present in many individuals. For the cohort, immune exposure information was limited to CMV serostatus. A later analysis found that HLA-associated TCR beta chains were more clonally expanded and had lower generation probabilities than equally common non-associated chains. According to a later analysis, parvovirus B19, influenza, CMV and Epstein-Barr virus appeared linked to several top co-occurrence clusters. An association between a missense DCLRE1C variant and V-gene and J-gene trimming of TCR beta chains was found in a later genetic analysis and replicated in an independent cohort. In a later analysis, most CMV-associated TCR beta chains were found to appear HLA-restricted, with HLA associations seemingly driven largely by CMV exposure. Some IMGT-functional V segments, including TRBV6-2 and TRBV6-3, could not be told apart with the 87-base-pair reads, so those segments were excluded. According to a later genetic analysis, donors in an Asian-associated ancestry cluster had fewer N-insertions in productive TCRs than the roughly 700-donor mean. Cytomegalovirus status was reported to be diagnosed by the classifier with high specificity and sensitivity in both the original and validation cohorts. Presence/absence analyses assumed roughly uniform sequencing depth across donors, an assumption that may not hold. The cohort was sequenced for TCR beta chains only, and without alpha or paired-chain data the features that could be detected were limited. According to the authors, the approach could potentially be generalized to other disease states and immunological phenotypes. Correlated functional status among segregating V segments might reflect linkage disequilibrium, but an unknown experimental factor could not be ruled out. In the study, some 160 TCR beta chains were listed as associated with cytomegalovirus. When HLA alleles, especially DR and DQ, strongly co-occurred, attributing TCR associations to individual alleles was difficult. A few of the identified cytomegalovirus-associated TCR beta chains were confirmed in vitro to be specific for cytomegalovirus antigens. An earlier analysis of approximately 590 of the donors showed that most TCR beta V segments appeared in productive rearrangements either about 87% or about 30% of the time, which broadly matched IMGT annotations. HLA typing was unavailable for some donors at each locus, so association tests used only the typed subset.

To prepare the library, the immunoSEQ multiplex PCR assay was applied. The multiplex PCR relied on a mix of 60 forward primers for TCR Vbeta segments and 13 reverse primers for TCR Jbeta segments. The CDR3 region of rearranged TCR beta genes was amplified from genomic DNA with a multiplex PCR assay. Amplified TCR beta libraries were sequenced as 87-base-pair reads on the Illumina HiSeq System. For the original study's pipeline: A later analysis tallied 75 million to 95 million unique TCR beta chains across the 640 or so repertoires, and around 9.9 million of those chains were shared by two or more donors. A nearest-neighbor algorithm error-corrected the raw reads and collapsed the reads into unique sequences, merging closely related sequences to remove PCR and sequencing errors. To assign V, D and J gene segments, CDR3 sequences were aligned to IMGT reference sequences. For a sequence to be retained, a match of at least six nucleotides was required to both a V gene segment and a J gene segment. Rearrangements were classified as productive when the CDR3 lacked stop codons and remained in frame with V and J, and all other rearrangements were classified as non-productive. CDR3 was defined according to IMGT convention as the region running from the second conserved V-encoded cysteine to the conserved J-encoded phenylalanine. Sequences without an unambiguous match to a single V gene segment were excluded from the earlier analysis of approximately 560 of the donors. In an earlier analysis of 500 to 750 of the donors, V segments were called functional above 56.7% productive rearrangements and were called segregating when the between-donor standard deviation exceeded 5%. A statistical classification framework was developed to diagnose cytomegalovirus status using the catalog of TCR beta chain sequences. In a later analysis, V and J genes were assigned by comparing TCR nucleotide sequences against IMGT/GENE-DB human TR gene sequences. In a later analysis, CDR3 sequences and most-parsimonious VDJ recombination scenarios were assigned using the TCRdist pipeline. In a later analysis, every TCR beta chain was defined by the combination of its CDR3 amino acid sequence and its V-gene family, and reads without a unique V-gene family were dropped. In a later analysis, 450 to 600 highly shared, low-generation-probability nucleotide sequences were removed to address suspected cross-contamination and a sequencing artifact. A later analysis calculated a clonal expansion index for each public chain from normalized within-repertoire ranks of inferred template counts. Generation probabilities in a later analysis came from a VDJ recombination model fitted to out-of-frame rearrangements, and those results were checked against IGoR. In a later analysis, hypergeometric tests were used to score TCR-TCR, TCR-HLA and TCR-CMV co-occurrence, with a repertoire-size bias correction applied to TCR pairs. False discovery rates were estimated in a later analysis by permuting HLA or CMV assignments 20 times. In a later analysis, co-occurring TCRs were grouped using DBSCAN, and TCRdist sequence similarity was added for clustering within HLA-allele-positive subsets. Repertoires with fewer than 30,000 or more than 120,000 public chains, plus five repertoires with anomalous nucleotide sharing, were excluded from co-occurrence clustering. TCRdb limited this immuneACCESS table to in-frame rearrangements with V and J called. A share of clones is missing; checked studies link under half to unresolved V genes, and the rest is unexplained. V and J calls and clone size are as listed in that table; D and trimming were resolved from the DNA. The sample table lists around 140,000 clones, roughly 89% of them with a count of one. The top ten clones comprise about 5% of the sample.

The cohort consisted of some 670 healthy bone marrow donors. All cohort members were sampled while nominally healthy, although unrecorded immune exposures were likely present. The donor was CMV seronegative and belonged to the group of more than 300 seronegative cohort members. A peripheral blood sample was collected from each donor, and TCR beta sequencing was performed on peripheral blood mononuclear cells. Genomic DNA extraction from the blood cell samples was performed with the Qiagen DNeasy Blood Extraction Kit. The CDR3 holds 14 amino acids from the cysteine to the phenylalanine. The sequence is cut down to CDR3 DNA, 42 bases in frame from base 1. The germline V gene yields SGHTA for CDR1 and FQGNSA for CDR2. V is trimmed back by 5 bases and J by 4 bases, and the junction contains 6 bases that no gene match accounts for.

This TCR was sampled from a woman aged 30 to 39 in good health and CMV-seronegative. This chain is built from TRBV7-2 and TRBJ2-7; 9 bases in the middle match TRBD1. Sequenced input: PBMCs. The DNA reads TGTGCCAGCAGCATGGGAGACAGGGGGTACGAGCAGTACTTC. Translated, it gives CASSMGDRGYEQYF. Joined to the reference TRBV7-2 and TRBJ2-7 proteins, this CDR3 gives the full variable domain: GAGVSQSPSNKVTEKGKDVELRCDPISGHTALYWYRQSLGQGLEFLIYFQGNSAPDKSGLPSDRFSAERTGGSVSTLTIQRTQQEDSAVYLCASSMGDRGYEQYFGPGTRLTVT.